This is a list of T cell receptor beta chains from one sample in a study of T-cell reconstitution after alpha-beta-depleted transplantation in children. In TCRdb, the PCR reads were re-called with MiXCR into one record per CDR3 protein. The sample includes 250,000 to 400,000 distinct CDR3 sequences, 23% of them seen just once. The source was PBMCs, mostly from graft donor cells, collected 180 days after TCRalphabeta/CD19-depleted stem cell transplant. All receptors derive from a male patient younger than 18 who had a stem cell transplant for acute lymphoblastic leukemia, so the T cells may come from the graft donor. Both conserved end residues are part of each CDR3. A D gene is named only where the DNA matches it firmly. Size values are once, few and many counts, or a class for expanded clones, and some rows have none.

clone_size j_call d_call v_call cdr3_aa cdr3_nt
many TRBJ2-1 - TRBV12-3/TRBV12-4 CASSPSLYF TGTGCCAGCAGTCCCAGTCTTTACTTC
- TRBJ1-5 TRBD1 TRBV7-9 CASSATGGTQPQHF TGTGCCAGCAGCGCAACAGGGGGCACTCAGCCCCAGCATTTT
- TRBJ2-2 - TRBV2 CASRTAGELFF TGTGCCAGCAGGACAGCCGGGGAGCTGTTTTTT
- TRBJ2-7 TRBD1 TRBV5-1 CASSWSGTGGHEQYF TGCGCCAGCAGCTGGTCCGGGACAGGGGGCCACGAGCAGTACTTC
few TRBJ2-3 - TRBV7-8 CASSLGMDTQYF TGTGCCAGCAGCTTAGGAATGGATACGCAGTATTTT
- TRBJ2-3 - TRBV12-3/TRBV12-4 CASRRQSSTDTQYF TGTGCCAGCAGACGACAGAGTAGCACAGATACGCAGTATTTT
few TRBJ2-1 - TRBV5-1 CASRGSRFSYNEQFF TGCGCCAGCCGGGGGTCGCGCTTCTCCTACAATGAGCAGTTCTTC
few TRBJ2-5 TRBD2 TRBV5-6 CASSPKITSGRSGETQYF TGTGCCAGCAGCCCGAAGATTACTAGCGGGAGATCAGGCGAGACCCAGTACTTC
few TRBJ2-7 - TRBV7-3 CASSLLAGKALHYEQYF TGTGCCAGCAGCTTATTGGCGGGAAAGGCCCTCCACTACGAGCAGTACTTC
- TRBJ1-5 - TRBV4-1 CASRFTQTSNQPQHF TGCGCCAGCAGATTTACGCAAACCTCCAATCAGCCCCAGCATTTT
- TRBJ2-1 TRBD2 TRBV7-9 CASSRGGNEQFF TGTGCCAGCAGCCGCGGGGGCAATGAGCAGTTCTTC
- TRBJ1-1 - TRBV2 CASLKQGIVNTEAFF TGTGCCAGCCTAAAACAGGGAATAGTGAACACTGAAGCTTTCTTT
- TRBJ2-5 - TRBV7-2 CASSLSSAGRETQYF TGTGCCAGCAGCTTAAGTTCGGCGGGACGAGAGACCCAGTACTTC
- TRBJ2-7 - TRBV4-1 CASTERAGYYEQYF TGCGCCAGCACAGAGCGGGCCGGTTACTACGAGCAGTACTTC
- TRBJ2-5 TRBD2 TRBV3-1 CASSPPGLAGVGTQYF TGTGCCAGCAGCCCCCCCGGACTAGCGGGAGTGGGGACCCAGTACTTC
few TRBJ2-7 - TRBV12-3/TRBV12-4 CASTYGSYYEQYF TGTGCCAGCACCTACGGGTCCTACTACGAGCAGTACTTC
few TRBJ2-7 TRBD2 TRBV11-2 CASSLQSLAAYTSYEQYF TGTGCCAGCAGCTTACAATCACTAGCGGCTTATACCTCCTACGAGCAGTACTTC
few TRBJ2-2 - TRBV20-1 CSASRQYTGELFF TGCAGTGCTAGTCGTCAATACACCGGGGAGCTGTTTTTT
many TRBJ2-7 - TRBV6-2/TRBV6-3 CASRDVYEQYF TGTGCCAGCAGGGATGTCTACGAGCAGTACTTC
few TRBJ2-1 TRBD2 TRBV5-1 CASKRLAGVHEQFF TGCGCCAGCAAGAGACTAGCGGGAGTCCATGAGCAGTTCTTC
- TRBJ2-7 TRBD1 TRBV29-1 CSVGIGTGMVYEQYF TGCAGCGTTGGTATAGGGACAGGAATGGTTTACGAGCAGTACTTC
- TRBJ2-5 - TRBV5-1 CASSLEGIREETQYF TGCGCCAGCAGCTTGGAAGGTATCAGGGAAGAGACCCAGTACTTC
- TRBJ2-7 - TRBV7-6 CASSLVAGVRGKYEQYF TGTGCCAGCAGCTTAGTCGCCGGTGTTAGGGGGAAATACGAGCAGTACTTC
- TRBJ2-7 TRBD1 TRBV25-1 CASRKTGAYEQYF TGTGCCAGCCGGAAGACAGGGGCCTACGAGCAGTACTTC
- TRBJ2-5 TRBD2 TRBV7-9 CASSLRAGEAVTQYF TGTGCCAGCAGCTTACGAGCGGGAGAGGCGGTGACCCAGTACTTC
few TRBJ1-5 - TRBV5-1 CASSLNGNQPQHF TGCGCCAGCAGCTTGAACGGCAATCAGCCCCAGCATTTT
few TRBJ2-3 - TRBV12-3/TRBV12-4 CASRDYTDTQYF TGTGCCAGCAGGGACTACACAGATACGCAGTATTTT
- TRBJ1-2 TRBD1 TRBV27 CASTQDRGYYGYTF TGTGCCAGCACCCAGGACAGGGGATACTATGGCTACACCTTC
- TRBJ2-1 TRBD2 TRBV9 CASSARRTSGIDEQFF TGTGCCAGCAGCGCCCGTCGGACTAGCGGGATCGATGAGCAGTTCTTC
- TRBJ2-6 - TRBV10-3 CATRGTTSGANVLTF TGTGCCACCAGGGGGACTACCTCTGGGGCCAACGTCCTGACTTTC
- TRBJ2-5 - TRBV13 CASDIGETQYF TGTGCCAGCGATATAGGAGAGACCCAGTACTTC
few TRBJ2-3 - TRBV24-1 CATSDASGFSTDTQYF TGTGCCACCAGTGACGCCTCAGGGTTTAGCACAGATACGCAGTATTTT
few TRBJ2-1 TRBD1 TRBV5-6 CASSFTRGLGNEQFF TGTGCCAGCAGCTTCACCAGGGGGCTAGGCAATGAGCAGTTCTTC
- TRBJ2-3 TRBD2 TRBV28 CASTPAGGSTDTQYF TGTGCCAGCACCCCAGCGGGAGGGAGCACAGATACGCAGTATTTT
few TRBJ2-1 - TRBV15 CATRPPSYNEQFF TGTGCCACCAGGCCGCCCTCCTACAATGAGCAGTTCTTC
- TRBJ2-5 TRBD1 TRBV5-1 CASSQQGAQETQYF TGCGCCAGCAGCCAACAGGGGGCGCAGGAGACCCAGTACTTC
- TRBJ2-3 TRBD2 TRBV7-3 CASSLRLAGPYGAQYF TGTGCCAGCAGCTTAAGACTAGCGGGGCCCTACGGGGCGCAGTATTTT
few TRBJ2-5 TRBD1 TRBV2 CASMRQGAVETQYF TGTGCCAGCATGAGACAGGGGGCTGTAGAGACCCAGTACTTC
many TRBJ2-7 TRBD1 TRBV5-5 CASSLWTGAYEQYF TGTGCCAGCAGCTTGTGGACAGGCGCCTACGAGCAGTACTTC
few TRBJ1-4 TRBD1 TRBV20-1 CSASRDRGWEKLFF TGCAGTGCTAGCCGGGACAGGGGTTGGGAAAAACTGTTTTTT
- TRBJ2-7 TRBD1 TRBV7-6 CASSLEMPGQGSYEQYF TGTGCCAGCAGCTTAGAGATGCCGGGACAGGGATCCTACGAGCAGTACTTC
few TRBJ2-7 TRBD1 TRBV29-1 CSVKPRDRLYEQYF TGCAGCGTCAAACCCCGGGACAGGCTATACGAGCAGTACTTC
- TRBJ2-5 - TRBV5-1 CASSLMLGETQYF TGCGCCAGCAGCTTGATGTTGGGAGAGACCCAGTACTTC
few TRBJ1-6 - TRBV3-1 CASSHGSINSPLHF TGTGCCAGCAGCCATGGCAGTATTAATTCACCCCTCCACTTT
- TRBJ2-5 - TRBV9 CASSEGGVVGETQYF TGTGCCAGCAGCGAGGGTGGGGTCGTCGGAGAGACCCAGTACTTC
- TRBJ2-1 TRBD2 TRBV10-3 CAISDHPLGLAGFPSYNEQFF TGTGCCATCAGTGACCACCCTTTGGGACTAGCGGGGTTTCCTTCCTACAATGAGCAGTTCTTC
few TRBJ2-7 TRBD1 TRBV7-8 CASSHPRTGEYEQYF TGTGCCAGCAGCCACCCAAGGACAGGGGAATACGAGCAGTACTTC
- TRBJ2-4 TRBD2 TRBV12-3/TRBV12-4 CASSPHRLAGGGAIQYF TGTGCCAGCAGTCCCCATCGACTAGCGGGAGGGGGGGCCATTCAGTACTTC
few TRBJ2-2 - TRBV11-2 CASSSRGRTGELFF TGTGCCAGCAGCTCCCGGGGAAGGACCGGGGAGCTGTTTTTT
few TRBJ2-1 TRBD2 TRBV5-1 CASSLEGGSSYNEQFF TGCGCCAGCAGCTTGGAGGGCGGGAGCTCCTACAATGAGCAGTTCTTC
- TRBJ2-2 - TRBV12-3/TRBV12-4 CASSGFTGELFF TGTGCCAGCAGTGGGTTCACCGGGGAGCTGTTTTTT
few TRBJ1-1 - TRBV7-9 CASSLYLLGAAEAFF TGTGCCAGCAGCTTATACCTGCTTGGGGCAGCTGAAGCTTTCTTT
few TRBJ2-1 - TRBV5-5 CASSFRGPNNEQFF TGTGCCAGCAGCTTTCGCGGACCAAACAATGAGCAGTTCTTC
few TRBJ1-2 TRBD1 TRBV29-1 CSVINNQGAGYTF TGCAGCGTCATTAACAACCAGGGGGCTGGCTACACCTTC